The source of this TCR beta chain is a study of CD8 T cells in ankylosing spondylitis. This clonotype was detected a few times. TCRdb redid the calling of the 5' RACE reads with MiXCR, one entry per CDR3 protein. The sample shows approximately 250,000 distinct CDR3 sequences, roughly 32% of them seen only once. Germline CDR1 SGHVS, CDR2 FNYEAQ. The V end lost 3 bases, the J end lost 5 bases, and 17 bases lay between the germline ends. The CDR3 sequence is 15 residues long. The source material was blood, either unsorted or a sorted T cell fraction (not recorded which). This sequence originates from a male donor with ankylosing spondylitis or in good health (not recorded which). This rearrangement joins TRBV7-6 to TRBJ2-7; possibly TRBD1 for D (6 bases). CDR3 loop: CASSLLSRGFDEQYF. CDR3 DNA sequence: TGTGCCAGCAGCTTGCTCTCCAGGGGTTTCGACGAGCAGTACTTC.